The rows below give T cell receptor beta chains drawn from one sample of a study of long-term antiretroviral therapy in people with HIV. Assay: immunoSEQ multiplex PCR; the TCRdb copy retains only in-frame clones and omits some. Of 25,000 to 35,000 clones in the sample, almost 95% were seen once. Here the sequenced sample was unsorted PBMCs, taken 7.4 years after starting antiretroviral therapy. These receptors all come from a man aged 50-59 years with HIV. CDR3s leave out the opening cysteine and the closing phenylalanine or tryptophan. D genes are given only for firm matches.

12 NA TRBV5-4 ASSLAHPSYGYT
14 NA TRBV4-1 ASSQVKGPGPTEAF
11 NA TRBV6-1 ASSERPNQPQH
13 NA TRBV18 ASSLDSSSSYEQY
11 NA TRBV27 ASSYQDSYEQY
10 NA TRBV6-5 ASTASNQPQH
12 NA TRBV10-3 AISGGLEPGELF
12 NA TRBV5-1 ASSLGVEGNGYT
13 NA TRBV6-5 ASSYSTQGSGELF
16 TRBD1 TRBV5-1 ASSLGPTGVAGGYGYT
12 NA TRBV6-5 ASRPGHDTGELF
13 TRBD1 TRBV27 ASSSQQGLTDTQY
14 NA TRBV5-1 ASSLAGAGLDGELF
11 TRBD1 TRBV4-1 ASSQTGNDGYT
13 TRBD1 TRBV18 ASSRQGDGTGELF
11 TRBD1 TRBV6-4 ASSGGQGFGYT
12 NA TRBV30 AWSVDHSTDTQY
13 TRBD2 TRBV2 ASSSLRGGYNEQF
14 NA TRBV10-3 AISASEGGRNEKLF
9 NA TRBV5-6 ASSFQTQQY
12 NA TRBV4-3 ASSQDLAGVEQY
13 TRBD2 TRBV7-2 ASSQTSGGTGELF
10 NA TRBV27 ASSPLTGELF
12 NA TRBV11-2 ASSQSTGFGELF
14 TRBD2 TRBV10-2 ASSELLAGVLETQY
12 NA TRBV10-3 AISESRDNQPQH